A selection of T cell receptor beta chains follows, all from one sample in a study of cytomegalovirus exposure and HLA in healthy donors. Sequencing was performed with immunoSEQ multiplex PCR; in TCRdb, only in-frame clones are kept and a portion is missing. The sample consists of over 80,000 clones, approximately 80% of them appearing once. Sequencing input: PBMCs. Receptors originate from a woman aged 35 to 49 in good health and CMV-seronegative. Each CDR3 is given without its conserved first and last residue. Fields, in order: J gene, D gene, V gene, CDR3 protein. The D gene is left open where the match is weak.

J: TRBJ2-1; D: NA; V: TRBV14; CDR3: ASSQRAGIGTNEQF
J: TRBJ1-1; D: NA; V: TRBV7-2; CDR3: ASSLDSRKAF
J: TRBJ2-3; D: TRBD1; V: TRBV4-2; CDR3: ASSQVRGQGVGTDTQY
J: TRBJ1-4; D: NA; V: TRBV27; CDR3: ASSLTPGNEKLF
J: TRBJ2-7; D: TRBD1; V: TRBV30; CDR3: AWSTGTGGGVQY
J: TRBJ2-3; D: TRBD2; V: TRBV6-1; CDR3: ASSDTPGLAGGVTQY
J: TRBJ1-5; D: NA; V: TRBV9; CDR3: ASSVGGDSRPQH
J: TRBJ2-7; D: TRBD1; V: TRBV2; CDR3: ASREDRGEQY
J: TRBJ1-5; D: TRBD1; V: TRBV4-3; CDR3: ASSQIQGAQPQH
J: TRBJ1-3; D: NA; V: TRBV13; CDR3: ASSLGGRAFSGNTIY
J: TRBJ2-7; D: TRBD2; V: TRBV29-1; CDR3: SVRLAGGYEQY
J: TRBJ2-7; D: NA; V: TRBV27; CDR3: ASSLRTAASGKY
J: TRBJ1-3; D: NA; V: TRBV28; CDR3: ASTDAPRAGGDTIY
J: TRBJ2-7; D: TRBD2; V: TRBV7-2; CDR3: ASSLGGGEQY
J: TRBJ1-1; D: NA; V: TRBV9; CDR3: ASSEAQGTEAF
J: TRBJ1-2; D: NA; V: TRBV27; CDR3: ASSVSGGVRGYT
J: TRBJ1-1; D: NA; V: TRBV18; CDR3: ASSPSNKLMAEAF
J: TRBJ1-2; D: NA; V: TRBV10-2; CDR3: ASTRGGIDGYT
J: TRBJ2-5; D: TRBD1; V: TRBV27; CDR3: ASSSGTGVAEETQY
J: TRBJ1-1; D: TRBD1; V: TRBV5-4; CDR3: ASSAGQGRTEAF
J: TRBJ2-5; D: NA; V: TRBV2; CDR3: ASKGRPEYQETQY
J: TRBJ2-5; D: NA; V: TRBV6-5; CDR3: ASSYSMGGGETQY
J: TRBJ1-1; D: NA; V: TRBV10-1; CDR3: ASSETGTNTEAF
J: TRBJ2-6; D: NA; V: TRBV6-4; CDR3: ASSDRGLGGLPGANVLT
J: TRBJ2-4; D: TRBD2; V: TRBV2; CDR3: ASSLTSGRNIQY
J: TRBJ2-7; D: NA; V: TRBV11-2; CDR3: ASSPLRGYEQY
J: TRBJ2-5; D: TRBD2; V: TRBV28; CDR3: ASSLGAGGQETQY
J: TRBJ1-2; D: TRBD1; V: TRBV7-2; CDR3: ASSPPGTGHNYGYT
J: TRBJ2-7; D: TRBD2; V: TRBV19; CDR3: ASSMVGERGYEQY
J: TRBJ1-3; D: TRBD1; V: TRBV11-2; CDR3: ASSLRDRPIRSGNTIY
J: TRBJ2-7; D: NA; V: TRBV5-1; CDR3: ASSLAGGEQY
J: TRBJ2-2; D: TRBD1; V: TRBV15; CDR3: ATSIGTGDTGELF
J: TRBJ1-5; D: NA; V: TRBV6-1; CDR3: ASRDRDYSNQPQH
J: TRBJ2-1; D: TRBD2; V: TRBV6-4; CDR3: ASSDLAGANEQF
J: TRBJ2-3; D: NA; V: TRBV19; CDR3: ASSQQGGWSTDTQY
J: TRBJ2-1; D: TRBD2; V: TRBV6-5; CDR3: ASSSGSNEQF
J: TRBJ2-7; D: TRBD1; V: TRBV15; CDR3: ATSRNRDREDEQY
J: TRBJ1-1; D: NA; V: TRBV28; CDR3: ASSLGHTVPDTEAF
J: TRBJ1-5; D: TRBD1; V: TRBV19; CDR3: ASSNQGASNQPQH
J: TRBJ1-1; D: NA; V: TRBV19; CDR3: ASSIDVGTEAF
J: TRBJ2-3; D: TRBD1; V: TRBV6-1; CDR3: ASSRDSPDTQY
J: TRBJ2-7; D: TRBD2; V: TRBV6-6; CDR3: ASSYSRREDYEQY
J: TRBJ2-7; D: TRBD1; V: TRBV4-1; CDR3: ASSPTGAEQY
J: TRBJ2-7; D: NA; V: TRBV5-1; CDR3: ASSPPPHQGGMYEQY
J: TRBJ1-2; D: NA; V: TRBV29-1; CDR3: SVEGAREKSGYT
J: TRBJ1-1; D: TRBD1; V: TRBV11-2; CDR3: ASSLTGGMAAEAF
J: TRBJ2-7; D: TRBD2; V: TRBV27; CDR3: ASSFEGLARYEQY
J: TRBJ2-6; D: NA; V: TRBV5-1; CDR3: ASSLPTGSGANVLT
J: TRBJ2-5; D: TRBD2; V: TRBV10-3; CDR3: AISEVNTSGRRQETQY
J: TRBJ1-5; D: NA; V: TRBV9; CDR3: ASSVEGGNQPQH
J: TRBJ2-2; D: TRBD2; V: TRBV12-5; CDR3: ASGLVNLAGGHTGELF
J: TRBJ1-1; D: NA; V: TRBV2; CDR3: ASSPSIPVLNTEAF
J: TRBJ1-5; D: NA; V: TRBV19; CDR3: ASSITGTIFNQPQH